This T cell receptor (beta chain) appears in the sequencing data of a study of CD8 T cells in Susac syndrome. The CDR3 spans 16 residues. Germline-derived CDR1 and CDR2 are SEHNR and FQNEAQ (reference sequence). Trimming left V 4 bases short and J 4 bases short, with 19 bases between. TEMRA cells underwent FACS enrichment and CD8+ and CD4+ T cells underwent negative isolation. RNA totalling about 0.45 to 1 ug underwent reverse transcription with random hexamers. TCRdb analysed the immunoSEQ multiplex PCR reads with MiXCR anew, one entry per CDR3 protein. Among 160,000 or so distinct CDR3 sequences listed, roughly 95% were seen once.

This chain connects TRBV7-9 to TRBJ1-2; D gene uncertain. Sequencing was performed on CD4+ T cells from PBMCs. The TCR was taken from a human donor with multiple sclerosis. As DNA, the CDR3 is TGTGCCAGCAGCTCGATCTCGGGTCCGCGGAGCTATGGCTACACCTTC. It is translated as CASSSISGPRSYGYTF.